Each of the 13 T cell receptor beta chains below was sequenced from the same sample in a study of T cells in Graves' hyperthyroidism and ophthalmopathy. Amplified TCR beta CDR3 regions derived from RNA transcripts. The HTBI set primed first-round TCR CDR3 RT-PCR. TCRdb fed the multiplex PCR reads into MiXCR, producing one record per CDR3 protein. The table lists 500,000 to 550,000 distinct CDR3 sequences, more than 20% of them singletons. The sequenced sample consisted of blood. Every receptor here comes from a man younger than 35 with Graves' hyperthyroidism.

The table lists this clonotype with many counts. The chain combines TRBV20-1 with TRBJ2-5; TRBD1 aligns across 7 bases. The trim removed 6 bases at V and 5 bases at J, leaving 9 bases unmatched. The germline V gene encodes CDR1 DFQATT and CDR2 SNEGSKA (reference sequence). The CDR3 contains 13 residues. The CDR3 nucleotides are TGCAGTGCCCCGACAGGGAGTCTGGAGACCCAGTACTTC. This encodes CSAPTGSLETQYF.

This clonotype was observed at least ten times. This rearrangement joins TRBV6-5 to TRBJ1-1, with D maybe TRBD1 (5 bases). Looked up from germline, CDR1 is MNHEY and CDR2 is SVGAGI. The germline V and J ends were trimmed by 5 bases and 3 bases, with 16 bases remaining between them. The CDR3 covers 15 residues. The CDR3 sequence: CASSTGWIGDTEAFF. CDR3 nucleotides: TGTGCCAGCAGTACTGGGTGGATAGGGGACACTGAAGCTTTCTTT.

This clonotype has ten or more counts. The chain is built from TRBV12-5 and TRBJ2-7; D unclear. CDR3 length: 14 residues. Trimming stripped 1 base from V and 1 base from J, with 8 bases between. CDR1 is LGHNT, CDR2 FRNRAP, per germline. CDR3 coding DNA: TGTGCTAGTGGTTTGGCAGGCATTTCCTACGAGCAGTACTTC. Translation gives CASGLAGISYEQYF.

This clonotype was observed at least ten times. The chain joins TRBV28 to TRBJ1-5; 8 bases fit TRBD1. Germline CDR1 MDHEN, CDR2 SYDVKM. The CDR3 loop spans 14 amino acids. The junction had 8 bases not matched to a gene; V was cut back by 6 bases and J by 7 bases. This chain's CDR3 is CASSQSGGPQPQHF. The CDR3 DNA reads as TGTGCCAGCAGCCAGTCAGGGGGCCCACAGCCCCAGCATTTT.

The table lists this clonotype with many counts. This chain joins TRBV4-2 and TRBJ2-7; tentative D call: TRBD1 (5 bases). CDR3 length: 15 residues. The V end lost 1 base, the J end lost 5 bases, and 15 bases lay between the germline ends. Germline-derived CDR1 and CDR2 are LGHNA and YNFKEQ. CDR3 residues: CASSQGQGGANEQYF. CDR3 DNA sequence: TGTGCCAGCAGCCAAGGGCAGGGTGGAGCGAACGAGCAGTACTTC.

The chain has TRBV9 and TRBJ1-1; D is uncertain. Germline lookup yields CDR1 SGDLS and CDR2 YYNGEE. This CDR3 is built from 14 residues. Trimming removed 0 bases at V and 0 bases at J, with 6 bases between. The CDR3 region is CASSVEQMNTEAFF. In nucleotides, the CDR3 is TGTGCCAGCAGCGTAGAACAGATGAACACTGAAGCTTTCTTT.

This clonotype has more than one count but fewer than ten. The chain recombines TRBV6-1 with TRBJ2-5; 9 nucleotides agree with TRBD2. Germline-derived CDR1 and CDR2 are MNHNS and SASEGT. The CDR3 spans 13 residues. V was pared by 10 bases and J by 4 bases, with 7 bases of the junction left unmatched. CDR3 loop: CATAAGGLETQYF. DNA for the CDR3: TGTGCCACCGCGGCGGGAGGGTTAGAGACCCAGTACTTC.

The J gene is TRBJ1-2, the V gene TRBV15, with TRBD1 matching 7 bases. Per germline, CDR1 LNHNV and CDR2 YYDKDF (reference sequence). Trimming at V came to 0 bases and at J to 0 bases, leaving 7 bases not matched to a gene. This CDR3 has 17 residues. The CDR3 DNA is TGTGCCACCAGCAGAGATACATTGGACAGGCCTAACTATGGCTACACCTTC. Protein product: CATSRDTLDRPNYGYTF.

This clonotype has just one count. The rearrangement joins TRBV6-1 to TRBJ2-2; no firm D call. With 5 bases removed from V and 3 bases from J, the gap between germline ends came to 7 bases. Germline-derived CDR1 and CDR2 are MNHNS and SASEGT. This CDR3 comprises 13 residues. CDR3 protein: CASSILYTGELFF. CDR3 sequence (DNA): TGTGCCAGCAGTATTTTATACACCGGGGAGCTGTTTTTT.

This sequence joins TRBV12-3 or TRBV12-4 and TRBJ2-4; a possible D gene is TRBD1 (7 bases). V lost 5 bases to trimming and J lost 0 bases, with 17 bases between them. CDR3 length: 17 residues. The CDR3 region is CASSPYRGGVAKNIQYF. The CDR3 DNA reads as TGTGCCAGCAGTCCATACAGGGGAGGAGTAGCCAAAAACATTCAGTACTTC.

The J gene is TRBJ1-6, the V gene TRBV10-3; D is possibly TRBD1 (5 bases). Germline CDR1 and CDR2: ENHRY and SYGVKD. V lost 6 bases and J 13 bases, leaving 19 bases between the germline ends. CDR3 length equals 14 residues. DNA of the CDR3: TGTGCCATCAGGGGGACGGCTCAGGTATCGCCCCTCCACTTT. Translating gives CAIRGTAQVSPLHF.

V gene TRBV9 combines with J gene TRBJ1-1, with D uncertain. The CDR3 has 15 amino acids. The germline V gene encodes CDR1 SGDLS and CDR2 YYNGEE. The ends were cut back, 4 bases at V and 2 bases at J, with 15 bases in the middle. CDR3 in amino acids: CASSPRGRSNTEAFF. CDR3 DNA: TGTGCCAGCAGCCCCCGAGGCAGAAGCAACACTGAAGCTTTCTTT.

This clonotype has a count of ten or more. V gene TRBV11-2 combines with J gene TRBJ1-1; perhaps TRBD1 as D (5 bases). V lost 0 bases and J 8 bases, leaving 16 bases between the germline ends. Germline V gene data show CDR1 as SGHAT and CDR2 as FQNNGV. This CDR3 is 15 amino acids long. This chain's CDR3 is CASSLERGVSFEAFF. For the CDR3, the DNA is TGTGCCAGCAGCTTAGAGCGGGGGGTCTCCTTCGAAGCTTTCTTT.